A selection of T cell receptor beta chains follows, all from one sample in a study of T-cell reconstitution after alpha-beta-depleted transplantation in children. TCRdb passed the PCR reads through MiXCR, listing each CDR3 protein once. The sample records some 550,000 distinct CDR3 sequences, around 20% being singletons. This material consisted of PBMCs from the stem cell graft donor, taken from the stem cell graft. The source is a human donor who donated a stem cell graft to a child with acute lymphoblastic leukemia. The CDR3 runs from the conserved cysteine through the conserved F or W. Each record gives: D gene, clone size, J gene, V gene, CDR3 DNA, CDR3 protein. The D gene is left open where the match is weak. Clone size is given for some rows only: seen once, a few or many times, or a class if the clone is expanded.

TRBD2 | many | TRBJ2-2 | TRBV7-7 | TGTGCCAGCAGCTTAAGCGGGAGGAACACCGGGGAGCTGTTTTTT | CASSLSGRNTGELFF
NA | few | TRBJ2-7 | TRBV5-1 | TGCGCCAGCAGCTTGGAAAGTTCTGCCTACGAGCAGTACTTC | CASSLESSAYEQYF
NA | NA | TRBJ2-2 | TRBV29-1 | TGCAGCGTTGAAGATGGAGACACCGGGGAGCTGTTTTTT | CSVEDGDTGELFF
NA | NA | TRBJ2-5 | TRBV5-1 | TGCGCCAGCAGCTTGGCCTCCGGGCCTCAAGAGACCCAGTACTTC | CASSLASGPQETQYF
NA | few | TRBJ1-5 | TRBV19 | TGTGCCAGTAATCAGGGCAATCAGCCCCAGCATTTT | CASNQGNQPQHF
NA | NA | TRBJ2-1 | TRBV5-1 | TGCGCCAGCAGCTTGGTCGGGGCCGTCCGCTACAATGAGCAGTTCTTC | CASSLVGAVRYNEQFF
NA | few | TRBJ2-7 | TRBV5-1 | TGCGCCAGCAGCTTGTTAATCCGAGAGGGTTCCTACGAGCAGTACTTC | CASSLLIREGSYEQYF
TRBD2 | NA | TRBJ2-1 | TRBV4-1 | TGCGCCAGCAGCCAAGAAGGTAGCGGGTCTTGGGGTGAGCAGTTCTTC | CASSQEGSGSWGEQFF
TRBD1 | few | TRBJ1-5 | TRBV19 | TGTGCCAGTAGTAGCTGGACAGGGATGGGCCAGCCCCAGCATTTT | CASSSWTGMGQPQHF
NA | few | TRBJ1-1 | TRBV12-3/TRBV12-4 | TGTGCCAGCAGCACGGACAGTCTGAACACTGAAGCTTTCTTT | CASSTDSLNTEAFF
NA | NA | TRBJ1-6 | TRBV29-1 | TGCAGCGTTGGGGACACCATTAATTCACCCCTCCACTTT | CSVGDTINSPLHF
NA | NA | TRBJ2-7 | TRBV12-3/TRBV12-4 | TGTGCCAGCAGACTAACTAGCTCCTACGAGCAGTACTTC | CASRLTSSYEQYF
NA | few | TRBJ2-7 | TRBV29-1 | TGCAGCGCCGGAGACGGGGGGCGATACGAGCAGTACTTC | CSAGDGGRYEQYF
NA | few | TRBJ2-1 | TRBV11-2 | TGTGCCAGCAGCTTAGATCCCAGGACGGATTACAATGAGCAGTTCTTC | CASSLDPRTDYNEQFF
NA | few | TRBJ2-1 | TRBV3-1 | TGTGCCAGCAGCCAAGCGACTCAATCCTACAATGAGCAGTTCTTC | CASSQATQSYNEQFF
TRBD2 | NA | TRBJ2-5 | TRBV9 | TGTGCCAGCAGCCCCCGACTAGCGGGAGGGGGAGAGACCCAGTACTTC | CASSPRLAGGGETQYF
TRBD2 | NA | TRBJ2-5 | TRBV5-1 | TGCGCCAGCAGCCCATCGACTAGCGGGAAAGAGACCCAGTACTTC | CASSPSTSGKETQYF
NA | few | TRBJ1-2 | TRBV29-1 | TGCAGCGTTGACCCCCCGGGACGGAACTATGGCTACACCTTC | CSVDPPGRNYGYTF
TRBD2 | NA | TRBJ2-1 | TRBV5-1 | TGCGCCAGCAGCTCGACTAGCGGGAACAATGAGCAGTTCTTC | CASSSTSGNNEQFF
NA | few | TRBJ2-1 | TRBV5-1 | TGCGCCAGCAGCGGTGCTTTTATCTCGACCAGCTCCTACAATGAGCAGTTCTTC | CASSGAFISTSSYNEQFF
NA | NA | TRBJ1-5 | TRBV3-1 | TGTGCCAGCAGCCAAGATAGAGAGCCTCTCCTTAGCAATCAGCCCCAGCATTTT | CASSQDREPLLSNQPQHF
NA | NA | TRBJ2-1 | TRBV5-1 | TGCGCCAGCAGCTTGGGTACGACTATCTCCTACAATGAGCAGTTCTTC | CASSLGTTISYNEQFF
NA | NA | TRBJ2-7 | TRBV25-1 | TGTGCCAGCAGTGACTGGGACGGATACGAGCAGTACTTC | CASSDWDGYEQYF
TRBD2 | few | TRBJ2-1 | TRBV15 | TGTGCCACCAGCGGACTAGCGGGAAGAGAGCAGTTCTTC | CATSGLAGREQFF
TRBD2 | NA | TRBJ2-7 | TRBV3-1 | TGTGCCAGCAGCCGGAGAGCGGGAGCATCCATTAGCTACGAGCAGTACTTC | CASSRRAGASISYEQYF
NA | NA | TRBJ2-3 | TRBV20-1 | TGCAGTGCTAGAGAGGGCATGGGGGCATTGGATACGCAGTATTTT | CSAREGMGALDTQYF
TRBD1 | few | TRBJ2-7 | TRBV12-3/TRBV12-4 | TGTGCCAGCAGATTTGGACAGGCGTCCTCCTACGAGCAGTACTTC | CASRFGQASSYEQYF
NA | few | TRBJ2-5 | TRBV20-1 | TGCAGTGCTAGAGCCTTAAGAGAGACCCAGTACTTC | CSARALRETQYF